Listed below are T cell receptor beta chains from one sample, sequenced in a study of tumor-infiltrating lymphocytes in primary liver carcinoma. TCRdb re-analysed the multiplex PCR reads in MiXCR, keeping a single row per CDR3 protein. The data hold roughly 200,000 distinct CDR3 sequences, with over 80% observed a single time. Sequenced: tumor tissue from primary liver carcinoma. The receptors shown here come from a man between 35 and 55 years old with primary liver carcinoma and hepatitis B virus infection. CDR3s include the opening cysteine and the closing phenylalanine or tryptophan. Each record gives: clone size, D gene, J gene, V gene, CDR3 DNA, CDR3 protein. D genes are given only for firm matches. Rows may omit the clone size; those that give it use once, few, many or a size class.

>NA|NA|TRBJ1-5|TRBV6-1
TGTGTCAGCAGTGAAGGTGGGGTAGATCAGCCCCAACATTTT
CVSSEGGVDQPQHF
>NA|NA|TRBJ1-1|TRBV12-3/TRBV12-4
TGTGGCAGAAGTTTAACCCCGGCAACTGAAGCTTTCTTT
CGRSLTPATEAFF
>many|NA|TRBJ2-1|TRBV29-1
TGCAGCGTTTGGGACAATGAGCAGTTCTTC
CSVWDNEQFF
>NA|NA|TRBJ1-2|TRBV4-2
TGTGCCAGCAGCCCTTTCATCGGGATGGGGGGCTACATCTTC
CASSPFIGMGGYIF
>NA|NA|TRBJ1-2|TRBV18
TGTGCCAGCTCACCAATAGGGGATTACGATGGCTACACCTTC
CASSPIGDYDGYTF
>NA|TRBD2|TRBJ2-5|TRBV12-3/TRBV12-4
TGTGCCAGCAGTTTAGCGCGGGAGACCCAGCATTTC
CASSLARETQHF
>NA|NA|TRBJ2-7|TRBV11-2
TGTGCCAGCAGCTTAAGATGGACCGGGGAAGACGAGCAGTACTTC
CASSLRWTGEDEQYF
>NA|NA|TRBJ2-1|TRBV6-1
TGTGCCAGCAGTGAAGCGCAAGGTAGCTTCTCGAACAATGAGCAGTTATTC
CASSEAQGSFSNNEQLF
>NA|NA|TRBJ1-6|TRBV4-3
TGCGCCAATAGCCAAGATCCTCGAACAGGCTATAATTCACCCCTCCACTTT
CANSQDPRTGYNSPLHF
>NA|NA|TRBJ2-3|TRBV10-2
TGCGCCAGCACCGTCACAGATACGCAGTATTTT
CASTVTDTQYF
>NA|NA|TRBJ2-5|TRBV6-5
TGTGCCGGCAGCGGGACAGGATCAGGTGAAGAGACCCAGTACTTC
CAGSGTGSGEETQYF
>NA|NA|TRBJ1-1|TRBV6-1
TGTGGCAGCAGTCGTACAGCGTACACTGAAGCTTTCTTT
CGSSRTAYTEAFF
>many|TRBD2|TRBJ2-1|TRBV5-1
TGCGCCAGCAGCTTGAATCCGAAAGCGGGGAATGAGCAGTTCTTC
CASSLNPKAGNEQFF
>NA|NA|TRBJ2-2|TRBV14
TGCGCCAGCAGCCAATTCGCAGGGTTGGTTACCGGGGAGCTGTTTTTT
CASSQFAGLVTGELFF
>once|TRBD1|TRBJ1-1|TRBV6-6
TGTGCTAGCAGGACAGGGGGGACTACTGAAGATTTCTTT
CASRTGGTTEDFF
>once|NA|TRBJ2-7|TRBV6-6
TGTGCCAGCAGTTTTACGGGTTTCTCCTACGAACAGTACTTC
CASSFTGFSYEQYF
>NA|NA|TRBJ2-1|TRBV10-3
TGTGCCATCAGTGAGTCCACCAGAAGTCATGAGCGCTTCTTC
CAISESTRSHERFF
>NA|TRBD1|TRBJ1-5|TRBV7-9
TGTGCCAGCAGTTTAGCAGGGGGCGATGAGCCCCAGCATTTT
CASSLAGGDEPQHF
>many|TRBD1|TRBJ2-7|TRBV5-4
TGTGCCAGCAGCGGACAGGGCTCCTACGAGCAGTACTTC
CASSGQGSYEQYF
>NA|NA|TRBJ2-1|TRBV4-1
TGCGCCAACAGCCCCAAACTAGTGGGGGCTTACAATGAGCAGTTCTTC
CANSPKLVGAYNEQFF
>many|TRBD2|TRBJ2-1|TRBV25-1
TGTGCCAGCAGTGAGACTAGCGCTTACAATGAGCAGTTCTTC
CASSETSAYNEQFF
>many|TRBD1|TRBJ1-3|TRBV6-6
TGTGCCAGCAGCAGAACAACAGGGGGCACTGGAAACACCATATATTTT
CASSRTTGGTGNTIYF
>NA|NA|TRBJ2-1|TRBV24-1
TGTGCCACCAGTAACCCTTCGGATTCGCATGAACAGTTCTTC
CATSNPSDSHEQFF
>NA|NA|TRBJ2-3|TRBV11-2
TGTGCCAGCAGCTTAGTAGGAATAACAGGGAGCAATCAGCCCCAGTATTTT
CASSLVGITGSNQPQYF
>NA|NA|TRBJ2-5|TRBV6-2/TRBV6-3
TGTGCCAGTAATTCCCACCTTCGGGACCTCCTGTATCAAGAGACCCAGTACTTC
CASNSHLRDLLYQETQYF
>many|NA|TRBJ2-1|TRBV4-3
TGCGCCAGCAGCCCACAGGGTCGGGGGTTGGATGAGCAGTTCTTC
CASSPQGRGLDEQFF
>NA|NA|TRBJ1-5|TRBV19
TGTGCCAGTAGTATTGGGCAGGACTATTATCAGCCCCAGCATTTT
CASSIGQDYYQPQHF
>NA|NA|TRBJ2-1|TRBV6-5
TGTGTCATTAGCTCACGGGCCCCCGTGGGATACAATGAGCAGTTCTTC
CVISSRAPVGYNEQFF